One sample yielded the 4 T cell receptor beta chains listed below, sequenced in a study of blood T cell repertoires in COVID-19. Assay: immunoSEQ multiplex PCR; the TCRdb copy retains only in-frame clones and omits some. The table has fewer than 400,000 clones, around nine tenths seen once. Sequencing was carried out using PBMCs or T cells enriched from blood (not recorded which). These TCRs come from a woman in her forties or fifties who had recovered from COVID-19.

The rearrangement links TRBV15 to TRBJ2-6, with a possible D match to TRBD1 (5 bases). CDR1 and CDR2 (germline): LNHNV, YYDKDF (reference sequence). The CDR3 length is 16 residues. The V gene lost 5 bases and the J gene lost 4 bases, with 15 bases spanning the gap. CDR3 region: CATSLGVGPGANVLTF. CDR3 coding DNA: TGTGCCACCAGCCTAGGGGTAGGACCCGGGGCCAACGTCCTGACTTTC.

The V call is TRBV7-9, the J call TRBJ2-5, with 9 bases identical to TRBD2. This CDR3 region has 16 residues. Germline V gene sequence: CDR1 SEHNR, CDR2 FQNEAQ (reference sequence). J gave up 5 bases and V 7 bases, and 14 bases lay outside the gene matches. CDR3 amino acids: CASTVGAGGPRETQYF. CDR3 nucleotide sequence: TGTGCCAGCACGGTTGGAGCGGGGGGACCTAGGGAGACCCAGTACTTC.

The chain links TRBV6-5 to TRBJ2-7; 7 bases are a match to TRBD1. CDR1 MNHEY and CDR2 SVGAGI come from the germline V gene. The junction had 10 bases not matched to a gene; V was cut back by 9 bases and J by 2 bases. The CDR3 length is 14 residues. The CDR3 spells CARTTGVPPYEQYF. CDR3 nucleotides: TGTGCCAGGACTACAGGGGTTCCCCCCTACGAGCAGTACTTC.

The V gene is TRBV18, the J gene TRBJ1-1; a weak D match, TRBD1 (6 bases). V was pared by 3 bases and J by 1 base, with 12 bases between. Germline loops: CDR1 KGHSH, CDR2 LQKENI. The CDR3 contains 15 residues. CDR3 protein: CASSPLGQRNTEAFF. In nucleotides, the CDR3 is TGTGCCAGCTCACCTCTAGGACAGAGGAACACTGAAGCTTTCTTT.